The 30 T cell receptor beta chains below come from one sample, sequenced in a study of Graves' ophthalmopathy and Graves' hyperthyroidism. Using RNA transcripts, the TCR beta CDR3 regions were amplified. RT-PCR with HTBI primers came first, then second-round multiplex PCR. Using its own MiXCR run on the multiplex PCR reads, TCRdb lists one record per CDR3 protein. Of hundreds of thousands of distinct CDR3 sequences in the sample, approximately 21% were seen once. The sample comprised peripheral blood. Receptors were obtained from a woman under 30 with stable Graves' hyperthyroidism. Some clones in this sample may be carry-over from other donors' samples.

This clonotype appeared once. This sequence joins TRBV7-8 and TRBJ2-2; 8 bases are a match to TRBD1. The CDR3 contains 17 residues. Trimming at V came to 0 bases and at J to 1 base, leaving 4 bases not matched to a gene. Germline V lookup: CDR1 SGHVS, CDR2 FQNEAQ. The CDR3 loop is CASSLAPDRVNTGELFF. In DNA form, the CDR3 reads TGTGCCAGCAGCTTAGCCCCGGACAGGGTGAACACCGGGGAGCTGTTTTTT.

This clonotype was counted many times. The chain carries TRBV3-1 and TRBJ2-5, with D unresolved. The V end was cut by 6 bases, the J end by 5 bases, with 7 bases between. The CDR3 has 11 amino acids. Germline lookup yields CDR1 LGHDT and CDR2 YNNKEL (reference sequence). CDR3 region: CASRYRETQYF. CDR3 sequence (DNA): TGTGCCAGCAGGTATAGGGAGACCCAGTACTTC.

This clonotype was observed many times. The CDR3 reads CASSLAESNTEAFF. For the CDR3, the DNA is TGTGCCAGCAGCTTAGCAGAATCTAACACTGAAGCTTTCTTT. The chain is built from TRBV7-3 and TRBJ1-1; no clear D gene. The germline V and J ends were trimmed by 2 bases and 2 bases, with 9 bases remaining between them. The germline gives CDR1 SGHTA, CDR2 FQGTGA. The CDR3 runs to 14 residues.

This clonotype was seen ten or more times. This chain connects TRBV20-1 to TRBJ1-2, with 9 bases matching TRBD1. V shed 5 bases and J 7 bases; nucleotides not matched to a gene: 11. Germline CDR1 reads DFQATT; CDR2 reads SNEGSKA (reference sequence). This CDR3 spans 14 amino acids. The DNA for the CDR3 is TGCAGTGCTCCAGGGACAGGGCAAAAAGGTGGCTACACCTTC. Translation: CSAPGTGQKGGYTF.

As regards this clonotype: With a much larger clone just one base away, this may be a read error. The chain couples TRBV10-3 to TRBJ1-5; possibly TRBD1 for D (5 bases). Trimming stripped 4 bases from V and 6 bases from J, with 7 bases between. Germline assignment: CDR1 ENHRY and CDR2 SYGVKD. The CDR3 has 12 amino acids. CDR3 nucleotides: TGTGCCATCAGTGCGGACACTCAGCCCCAGCATTTT. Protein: CAISADTQPQHF.

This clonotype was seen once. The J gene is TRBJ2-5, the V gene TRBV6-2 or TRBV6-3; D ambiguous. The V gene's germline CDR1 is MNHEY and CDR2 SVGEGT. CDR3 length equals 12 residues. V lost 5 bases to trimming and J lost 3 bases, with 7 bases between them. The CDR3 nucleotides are TGTGCCAGCAGTCACCCCGAAGAGACCCAGTACTTC. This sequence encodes CASSHPEETQYF.

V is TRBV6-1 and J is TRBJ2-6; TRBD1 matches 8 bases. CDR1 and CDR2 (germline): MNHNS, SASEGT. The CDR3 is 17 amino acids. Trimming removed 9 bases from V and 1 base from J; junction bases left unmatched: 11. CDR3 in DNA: TGTGCCAGGAGGAGGGGACAGGTGAAATCTGGGGCCAACGTCCTGACTTTC. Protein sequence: CARRRGQVKSGANVLTF.

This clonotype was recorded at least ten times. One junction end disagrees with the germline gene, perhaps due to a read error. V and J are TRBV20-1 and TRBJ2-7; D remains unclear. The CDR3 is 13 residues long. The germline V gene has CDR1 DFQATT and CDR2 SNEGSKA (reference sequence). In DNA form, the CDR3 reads TGCAGTGCTACGGTAGGGATCGCCTACGGGCAGTACTTC. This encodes CSATVGIAYGQYF.

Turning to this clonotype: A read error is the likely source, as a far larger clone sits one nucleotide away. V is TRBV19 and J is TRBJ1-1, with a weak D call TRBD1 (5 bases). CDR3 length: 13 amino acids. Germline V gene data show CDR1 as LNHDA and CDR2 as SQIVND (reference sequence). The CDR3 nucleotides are TGTGCCAGTAGCCCAAGGGGATACACTGAATCTTTCTTT. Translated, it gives CASSPRGYTESFF. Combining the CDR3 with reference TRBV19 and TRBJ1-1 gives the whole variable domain DGGITQSPKYLFRKEGQNVTLSCEQNLNHDAMYWYRQDPGQGLRLIYYSQIVNDFQKGDIAEGYSVSREKKESFPLTVTSAQKNPTAFYLCASSPRGYTESFFGQGTRLTVV.

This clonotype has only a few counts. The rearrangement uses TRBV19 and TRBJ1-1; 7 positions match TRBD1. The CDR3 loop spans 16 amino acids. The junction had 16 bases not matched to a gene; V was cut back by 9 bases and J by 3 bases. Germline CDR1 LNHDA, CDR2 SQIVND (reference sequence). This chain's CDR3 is CARKDRVRSRYTEAFF. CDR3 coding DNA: TGTGCCAGAAAAGACAGGGTGAGGTCGAGATACACTGAAGCTTTCTTT.

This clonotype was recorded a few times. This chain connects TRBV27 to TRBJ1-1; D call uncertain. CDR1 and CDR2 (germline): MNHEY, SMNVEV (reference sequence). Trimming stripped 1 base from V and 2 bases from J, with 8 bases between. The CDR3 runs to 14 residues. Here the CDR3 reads CASSLYSINTEAFF. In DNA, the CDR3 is TGTGCCAGCAGTTTATACAGCATTAACACTGAAGCTTTCTTT.

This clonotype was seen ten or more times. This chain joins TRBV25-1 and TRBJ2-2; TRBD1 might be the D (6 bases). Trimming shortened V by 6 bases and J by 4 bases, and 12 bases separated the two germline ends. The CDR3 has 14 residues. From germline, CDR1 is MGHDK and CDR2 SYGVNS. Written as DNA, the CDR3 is TGTGCCAGCAGGGAGACAGGAATCACCGGGGAGCTGTTTTTT. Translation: CASRETGITGELFF.

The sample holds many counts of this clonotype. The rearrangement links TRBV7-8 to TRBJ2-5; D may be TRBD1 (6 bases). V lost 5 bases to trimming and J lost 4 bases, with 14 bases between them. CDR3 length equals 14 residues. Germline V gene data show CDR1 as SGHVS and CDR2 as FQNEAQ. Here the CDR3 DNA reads TGTGCCAGCAGCGACACTAGGGGGTCAGAGACCCAGTACTTC. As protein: CASSDTRGSETQYF.

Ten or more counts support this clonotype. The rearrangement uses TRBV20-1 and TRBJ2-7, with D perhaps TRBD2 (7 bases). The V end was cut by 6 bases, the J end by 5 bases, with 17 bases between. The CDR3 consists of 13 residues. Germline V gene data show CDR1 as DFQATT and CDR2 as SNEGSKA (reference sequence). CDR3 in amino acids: CSAPEGGRHEQYF. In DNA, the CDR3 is TGCAGTGCCCCGGAGGGGGGGCGGCACGAGCAGTACTTC.

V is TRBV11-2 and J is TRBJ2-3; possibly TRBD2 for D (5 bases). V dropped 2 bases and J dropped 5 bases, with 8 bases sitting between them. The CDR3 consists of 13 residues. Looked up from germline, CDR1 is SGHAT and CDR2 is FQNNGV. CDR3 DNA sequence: TGTGCCAGCAGCTTAAGCCGGGGAGATACGCAGTATTTT. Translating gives CASSLSRGDTQYF.

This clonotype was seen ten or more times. The CDR3 coding sequence is TGCGCCAGCAGCTTGGCTTGGACAGCTGAAGCTTTCTTT. Protein product: CASSLAWTAEAFF. The V gene is TRBV5-1, the J gene TRBJ1-1, with D perhaps matching TRBD1 (6 bases). Germline V gene lookup returns CDR1 SGHRS and CDR2 YFSETQ. The CDR3 is 13 residues long. The ends were cut back, 0 bases at V and 6 bases at J, with 9 bases in the middle.

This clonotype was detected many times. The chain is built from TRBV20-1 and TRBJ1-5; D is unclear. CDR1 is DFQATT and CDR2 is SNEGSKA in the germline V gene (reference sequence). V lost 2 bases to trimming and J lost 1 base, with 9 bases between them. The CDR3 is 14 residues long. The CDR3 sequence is CSARRSVSNQPQHF. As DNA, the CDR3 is TGCAGTGCTAGACGATCAGTCAGCAATCAGCCCCAGCATTTT.

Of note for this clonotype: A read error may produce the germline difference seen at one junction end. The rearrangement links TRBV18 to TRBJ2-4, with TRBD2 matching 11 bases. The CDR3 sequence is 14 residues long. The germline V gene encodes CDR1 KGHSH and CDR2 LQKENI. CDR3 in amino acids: CASSPTSGEDIKYF. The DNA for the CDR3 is TGTGCCAGCTCACCGACTAGCGGGGAGGACATTAAGTACTTC.

The CDR3 reads CASTIETGGASTEAFF. CDR3 DNA: TGTGCCAGCACCATCGAAACAGGTGGGGCCTCCACTGAAGCTTTCTTT. V and J are TRBV12-3 or TRBV12-4 and TRBJ1-1; perhaps TRBD1 as D (5 bases). Trimming took off 7 bases at V and 4 bases at J, with 22 bases between the two ends. This CDR3 region has 16 residues.

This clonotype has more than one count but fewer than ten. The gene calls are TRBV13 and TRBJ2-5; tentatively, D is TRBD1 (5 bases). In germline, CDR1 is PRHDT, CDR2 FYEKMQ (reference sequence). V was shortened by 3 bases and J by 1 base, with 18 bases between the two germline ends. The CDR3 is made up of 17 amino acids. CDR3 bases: TGTGCCAGCAGCTTCCACAAGGCCCCAGGGCTCCAAGAGACCCAGTACTTC. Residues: CASSFHKAPGLQETQYF.

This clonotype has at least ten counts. The CDR3 DNA follows: TGTGCCAGCAGCCCCCGTGGAGCGGGAGGGCGGGAGACCCAGTACTTC. Translating gives CASSPRGAGGRETQYF. This chain links TRBV9 with TRBJ2-5, with 10 positions matching TRBD2. Germline V lookup: CDR1 SGDLS, CDR2 YYNGEE. Trimming removed 4 bases from V and 5 bases from J; junction bases left unmatched: 11. The CDR3 sequence is 16 residues long.

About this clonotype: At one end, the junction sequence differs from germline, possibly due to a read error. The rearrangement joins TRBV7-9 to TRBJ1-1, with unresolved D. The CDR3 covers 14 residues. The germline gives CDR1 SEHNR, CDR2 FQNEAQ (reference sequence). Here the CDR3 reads CASSLDGPQYETFF. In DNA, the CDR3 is TGTGCCAGCAGCTTAGATGGGCCACAGTATGAAACTTTCTTT.

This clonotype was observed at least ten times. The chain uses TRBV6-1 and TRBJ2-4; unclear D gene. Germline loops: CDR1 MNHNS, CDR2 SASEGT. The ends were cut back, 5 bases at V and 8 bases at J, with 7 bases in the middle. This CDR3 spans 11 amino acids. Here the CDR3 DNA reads TGTGCCAGCAGTTACCTGGACATTCAGTACTTC. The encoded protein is CASSYLDIQYF.

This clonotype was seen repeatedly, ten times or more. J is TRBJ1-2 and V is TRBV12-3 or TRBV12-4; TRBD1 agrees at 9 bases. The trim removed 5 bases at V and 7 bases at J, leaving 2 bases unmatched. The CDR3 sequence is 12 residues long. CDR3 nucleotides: TGTGCCAGCAGTAGGGGACAGGGTGGCTACACCTTC. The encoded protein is CASSRGQGGYTF.

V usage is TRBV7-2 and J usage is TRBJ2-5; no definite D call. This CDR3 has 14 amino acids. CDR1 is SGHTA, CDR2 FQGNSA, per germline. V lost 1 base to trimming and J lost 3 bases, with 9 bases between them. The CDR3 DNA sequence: TGTGCCAGCAGCTTAGACAACACAGAAGAGACCCAGTACTTC. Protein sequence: CASSLDNTEETQYF.

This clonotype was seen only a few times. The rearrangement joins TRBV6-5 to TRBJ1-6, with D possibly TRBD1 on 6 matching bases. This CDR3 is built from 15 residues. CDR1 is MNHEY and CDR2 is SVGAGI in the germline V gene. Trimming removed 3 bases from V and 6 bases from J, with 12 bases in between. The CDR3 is CASSYLAGVNSPLHF. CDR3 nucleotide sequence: TGTGCCAGCAGTTATCTGGCAGGGGTTAATTCACCCCTCCACTTT.

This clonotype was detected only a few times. The CDR3 DNA reads as TGTGCCACCATGACTGGGAACCAAGAGACCCAGTACTTC. It encodes CATMTGNQETQYF. The rearrangement links TRBV6-1 to TRBJ2-5; no firm D call. The V end was cut by 10 bases, the J end by 0 bases, with 12 bases between. Germline CDR1 reads MNHNS; CDR2 reads SASEGT. CDR3 length: 13 amino acids.

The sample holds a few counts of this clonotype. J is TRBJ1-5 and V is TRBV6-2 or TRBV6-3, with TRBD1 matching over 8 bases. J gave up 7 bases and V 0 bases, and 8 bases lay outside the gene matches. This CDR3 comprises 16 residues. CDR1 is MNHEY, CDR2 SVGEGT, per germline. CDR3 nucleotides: TGTGCCAGCAGTTACTCAGCGGCAGGGGGCTACCAGCCCCAGCATTTT. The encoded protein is CASSYSAAGGYQPQHF.

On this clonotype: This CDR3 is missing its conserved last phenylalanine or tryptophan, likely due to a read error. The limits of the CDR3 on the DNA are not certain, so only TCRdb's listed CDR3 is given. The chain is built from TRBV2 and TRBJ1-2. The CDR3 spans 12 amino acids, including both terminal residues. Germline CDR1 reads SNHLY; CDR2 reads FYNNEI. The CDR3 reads CASFPNNYGYSV.

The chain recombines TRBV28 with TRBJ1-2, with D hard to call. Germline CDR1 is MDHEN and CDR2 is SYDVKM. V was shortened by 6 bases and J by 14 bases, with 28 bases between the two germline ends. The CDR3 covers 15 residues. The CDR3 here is CASSKRGVRASWYTF. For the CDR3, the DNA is TGTGCCAGCAGCAAGCGGGGTGTGAGGGCCTCGTGGTATACCTTC.